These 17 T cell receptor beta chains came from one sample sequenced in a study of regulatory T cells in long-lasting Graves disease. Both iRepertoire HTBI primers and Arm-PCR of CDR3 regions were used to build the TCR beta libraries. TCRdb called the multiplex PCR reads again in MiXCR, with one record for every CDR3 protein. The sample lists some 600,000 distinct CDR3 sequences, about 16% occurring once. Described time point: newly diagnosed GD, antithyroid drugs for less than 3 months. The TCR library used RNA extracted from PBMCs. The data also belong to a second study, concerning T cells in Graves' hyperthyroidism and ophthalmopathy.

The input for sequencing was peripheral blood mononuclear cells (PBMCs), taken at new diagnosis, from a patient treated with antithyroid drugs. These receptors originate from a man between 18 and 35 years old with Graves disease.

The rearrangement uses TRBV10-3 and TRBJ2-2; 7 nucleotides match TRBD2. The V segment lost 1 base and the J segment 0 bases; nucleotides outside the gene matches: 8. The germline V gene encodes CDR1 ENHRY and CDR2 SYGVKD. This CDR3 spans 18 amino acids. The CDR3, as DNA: TGTGCCATCAGTGAGTTAAGGGCTAGCGGACCGAACACCGGGGAGCTGTTTTTT. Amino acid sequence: CAISELRASGPNTGELFF.

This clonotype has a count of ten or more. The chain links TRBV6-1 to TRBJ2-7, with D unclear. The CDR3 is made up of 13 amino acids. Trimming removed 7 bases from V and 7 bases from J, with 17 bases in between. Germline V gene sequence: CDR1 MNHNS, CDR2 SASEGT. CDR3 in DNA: TGTGCCAGCAAAGACGGCGGACGCCGAGAGCAGTACTTC. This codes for CASKDGGRREQYF.

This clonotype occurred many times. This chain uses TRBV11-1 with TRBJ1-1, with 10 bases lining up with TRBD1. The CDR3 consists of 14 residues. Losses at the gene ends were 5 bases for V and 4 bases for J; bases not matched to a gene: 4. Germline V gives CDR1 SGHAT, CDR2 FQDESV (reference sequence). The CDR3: CASSKGQGGTEAFF. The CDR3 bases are TGTGCCAGCAGCAAAGGACAGGGGGGCACTGAAGCTTTCTTT. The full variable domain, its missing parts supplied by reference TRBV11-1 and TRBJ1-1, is EAEVAQSPRYKITEKSQAVAFWCDPISGHATLYWYRQILGQGPELLVQFQDESVVDDSQLPKDRFSAERLKGVDSTLKIQPAELGDSAMYLCASSKGQGGTEAFFGQGTRLTVV.

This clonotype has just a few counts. CDR3 protein: CSAREGGETEAFF. The CDR3 coding sequence is TGCAGTGCTAGAGAAGGGGGAGAAACTGAAGCTTTCTTT. V is TRBV20-1 and J is TRBJ1-1, with a possible D match to TRBD1 (6 bases). V lost 0 bases and J lost 5, with 10 bases in between. The CDR3 sequence is 13 residues long. Germline loops: CDR1 DFQATT, CDR2 SNEGSKA (reference sequence).

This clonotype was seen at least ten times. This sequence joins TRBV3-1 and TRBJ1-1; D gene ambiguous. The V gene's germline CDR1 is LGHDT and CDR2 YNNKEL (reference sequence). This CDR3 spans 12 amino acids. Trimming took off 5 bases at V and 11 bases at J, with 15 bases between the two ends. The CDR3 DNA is TGTGCCAGCAGCAGCAACCAAATCGCGGCTTTCTTT. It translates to CASSSNQIAAFF.

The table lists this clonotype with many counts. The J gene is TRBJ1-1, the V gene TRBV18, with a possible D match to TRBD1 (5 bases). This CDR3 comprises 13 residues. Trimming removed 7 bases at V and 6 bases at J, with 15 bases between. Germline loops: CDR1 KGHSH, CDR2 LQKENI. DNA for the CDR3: TGTGCCAGCTGCGACGCTCGGGGGGCTGAAGCTTTCTTT. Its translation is CASCDARGAEAFF.

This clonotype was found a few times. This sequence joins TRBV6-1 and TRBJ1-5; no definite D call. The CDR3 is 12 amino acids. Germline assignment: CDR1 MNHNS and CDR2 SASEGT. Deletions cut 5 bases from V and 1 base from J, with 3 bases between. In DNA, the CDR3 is TGTGCCAGCAGTCAAAGCAATCAGCCCCAGCATTTT. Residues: CASSQSNQPQHF.

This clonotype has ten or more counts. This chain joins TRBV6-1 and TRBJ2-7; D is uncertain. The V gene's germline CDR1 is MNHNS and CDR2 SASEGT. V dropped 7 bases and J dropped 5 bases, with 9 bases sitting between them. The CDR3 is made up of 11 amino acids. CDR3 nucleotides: TGTGCCAGCACCCTCGGCCACGAGCAGTACTTC. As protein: CASTLGHEQYF.

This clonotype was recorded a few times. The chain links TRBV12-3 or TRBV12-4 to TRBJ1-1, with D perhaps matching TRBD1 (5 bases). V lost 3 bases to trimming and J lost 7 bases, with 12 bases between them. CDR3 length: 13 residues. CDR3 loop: CASSFGDWYEAFF. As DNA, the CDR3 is TGTGCCAGCAGTTTTGGGGACTGGTATGAAGCTTTCTTT.

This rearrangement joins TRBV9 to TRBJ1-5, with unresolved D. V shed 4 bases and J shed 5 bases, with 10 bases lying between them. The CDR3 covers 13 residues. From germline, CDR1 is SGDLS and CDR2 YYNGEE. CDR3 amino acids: CASSKGEYQPQHF. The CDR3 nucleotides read TGTGCCAGCAGCAAAGGCGAATATCAGCCCCAGCATTTT.

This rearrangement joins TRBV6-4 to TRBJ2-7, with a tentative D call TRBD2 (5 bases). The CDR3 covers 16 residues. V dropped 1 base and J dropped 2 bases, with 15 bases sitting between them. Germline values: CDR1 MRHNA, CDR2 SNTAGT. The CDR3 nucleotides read TGTGCCAGCAGTGACTACGAGGGTCCTATAACCTACGAGCAGTACTTC. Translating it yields CASSDYEGPITYEQYF.

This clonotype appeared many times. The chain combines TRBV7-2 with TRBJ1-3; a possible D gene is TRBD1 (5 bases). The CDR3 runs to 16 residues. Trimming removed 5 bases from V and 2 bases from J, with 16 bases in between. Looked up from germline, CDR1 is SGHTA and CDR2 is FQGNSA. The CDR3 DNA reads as TGTGCCAGCAGCCTACCGGGACGGGAGGCTGGAAACACCATATATTTT. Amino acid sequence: CASSLPGREAGNTIYF.

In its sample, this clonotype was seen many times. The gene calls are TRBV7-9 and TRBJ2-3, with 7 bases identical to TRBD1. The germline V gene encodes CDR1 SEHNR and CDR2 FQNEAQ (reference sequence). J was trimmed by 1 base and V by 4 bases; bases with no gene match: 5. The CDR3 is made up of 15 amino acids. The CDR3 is CASSSQGVRTDTQYF. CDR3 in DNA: TGTGCCAGCAGCTCGCAGGGGGTTCGCACAGATACGCAGTATTTT.

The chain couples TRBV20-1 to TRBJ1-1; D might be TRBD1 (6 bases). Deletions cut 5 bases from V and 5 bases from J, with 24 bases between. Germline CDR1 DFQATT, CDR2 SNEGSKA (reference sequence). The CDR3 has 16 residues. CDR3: CSAATQSGVKLTEAFF. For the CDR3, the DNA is TGCAGTGCTGCGACCCAATCAGGGGTCAAGTTGACTGAAGCTTTCTTT.

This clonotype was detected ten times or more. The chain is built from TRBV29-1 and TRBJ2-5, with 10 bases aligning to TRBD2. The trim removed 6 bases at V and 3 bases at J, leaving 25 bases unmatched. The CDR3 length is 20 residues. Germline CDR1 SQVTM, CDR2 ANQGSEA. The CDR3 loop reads CSVHWSAGGPYIDDEETQYF. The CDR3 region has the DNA TGCAGCGTACACTGGTCAGCGGGAGGGCCTTATATTGATGATGAAGAGACCCAGTACTTC.

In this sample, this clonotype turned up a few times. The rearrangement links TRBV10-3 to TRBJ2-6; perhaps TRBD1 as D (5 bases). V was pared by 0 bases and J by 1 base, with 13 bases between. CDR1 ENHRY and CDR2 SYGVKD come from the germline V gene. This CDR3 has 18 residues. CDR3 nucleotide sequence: TGTGCCATCAGTGAGTCACCAGGGTCACCTTCTGGGGCCAACGTCCTGACTTTC. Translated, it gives CAISESPGSPSGANVLTF.

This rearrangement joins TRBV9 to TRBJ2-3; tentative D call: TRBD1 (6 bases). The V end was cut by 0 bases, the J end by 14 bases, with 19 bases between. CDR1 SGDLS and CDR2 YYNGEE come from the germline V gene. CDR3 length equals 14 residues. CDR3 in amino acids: CASSVGQGQSSSYF. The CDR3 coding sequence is TGTGCCAGCAGCGTAGGTCAGGGGCAGTCGTCGTCGTATTTT.